The 3 T cell receptor beta chains presented below share a single source sample, sequenced in a study of CD8+CD57+ T cells in acquired aplastic anemia (dated by TCRdb to between 2018 and 2020). Instrument on record: Illumina HiSeq 2000. TCR beta VDJ combination and CDR3 sequence profiling used genomic DNA as the template. In-frame beta chains were kept once TCRdb had trimmed the public reads at Q25 with fastp and called clones with MiXCR. Each record represents a unique CDR3 protein, reported with the most common genes and DNA among its rows. Here the sample has about 210,000 distinct CDR3 sequences; approximately 60% occur a single time. Of the sample, 25% to 30% is held by the ten largest clones. Specimen: sorted CD4+, CD8+, or CD8+CD57+ T cells (not recorded which) from PBMCs. These receptors all come from a human donor in good health.

The chain carries TRBV5-1 and TRBJ1-1; 9 nucleotides line up with TRBD1. Trimming at V came to 3 bases and at J to 4 bases, leaving 7 bases not matched to a gene. The CDR3 length is 15 residues. Per the germline V gene, CDR1 is SGHRS and CDR2 is YFSETQ. As DNA, the CDR3 is TGCGCCAGCAGCTGGACAGGGGTCAAATCCACTGAAGCTTTCTTT. It specifies CASSWTGVKSTEAFF.

This clonotype was detected only once. The chain joins TRBV25-1 to TRBJ2-1, with TRBD2 identical over 10 bases. The CDR3 has 16 residues. V shed 2 bases and J 4 bases; nucleotides not matched to a gene: 5. Germline V gives CDR1 MGHDK, CDR2 SYGVNS. The CDR3 loop is CASSEALAGVYNEQFF. The CDR3 bases are TGTGCCAGCAGTGAAGCTCTAGCGGGAGTGTACAATGAGCAGTTCTTC.

The sample holds many counts of this clonotype. This chain uses TRBV7-6 with TRBJ2-1; a possible D gene is TRBD2 (6 bases). V lost 9 bases and J 2 bases, leaving 11 bases between the germline ends. This CDR3 is built from 13 residues. CDR1 and CDR2 from the germline V gene are SGHVS and FNYEAQ. The CDR3, as DNA: TGTGCCAGTGTAGCGGATACCTACAATGAGCAGTTCTTC. Translation: CASVADTYNEQFF.